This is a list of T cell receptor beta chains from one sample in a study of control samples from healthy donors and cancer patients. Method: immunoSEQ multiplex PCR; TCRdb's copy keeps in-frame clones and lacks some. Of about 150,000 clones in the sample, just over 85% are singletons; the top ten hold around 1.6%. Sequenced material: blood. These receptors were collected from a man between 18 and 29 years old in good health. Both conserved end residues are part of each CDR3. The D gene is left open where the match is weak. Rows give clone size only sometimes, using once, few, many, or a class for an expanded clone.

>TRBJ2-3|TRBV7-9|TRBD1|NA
TGTGCCAGCAGACCCCAGGGGGCATGGACAGATACGCAGTATTTT
CASRPQGAWTDTQYF
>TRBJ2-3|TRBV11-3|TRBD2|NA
TGTGCCAGCAGCTCAAGGGTTAGCGGGGGAACAGATACGCAGTATTTT
CASSSRVSGGTDTQYF
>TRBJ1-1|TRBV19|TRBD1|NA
TGTGCCAGTAGTGTATGGACAGGGGATGTAGCGAACACTGAAGCTTTCTTT
CASSVWTGDVANTEAFF
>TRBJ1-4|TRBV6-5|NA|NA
TGTGCCAGCAGTCCCCAGCCCTCTAATGAAAAACTGTTTTTT
CASSPQPSNEKLFF
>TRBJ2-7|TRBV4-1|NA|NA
TGCGCCAGCAGCCAACTAGCGCAACCCCCCTCCTACGAGCAGTACTTC
CASSQLAQPPSYEQYF
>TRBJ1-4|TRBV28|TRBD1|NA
TGTGCCACCGCCCGGGACAGGGTCACTGAAAAACTGTTTTTT
CATARDRVTEKLFF
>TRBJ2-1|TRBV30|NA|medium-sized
TGTGCCTGGAGCGCGGGTTTTTTCAATGAGCAGTTCTTC
CAWSAGFFNEQFF
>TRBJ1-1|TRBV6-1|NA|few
TGTGCCAGCAGTGAGAACGGCCTGAACACTGAAGCTTTCTTT
CASSENGLNTEAFF
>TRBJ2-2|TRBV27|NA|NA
TGTGCCAGCAGTTTTTGGCAGGGACCGGGGGGGGAGCTGTTTTTT
CASSFWQGPGGELFF
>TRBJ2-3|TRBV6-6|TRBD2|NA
TGTGCCAGCAGTTTGCTAGCGGTGACAGATACGCAGTATTTT
CASSLLAVTDTQYF
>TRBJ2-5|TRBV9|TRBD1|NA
TGTGCCAGCAGCTCTCGCACAGGGGGAGTTCAAGAGACCCAGTACTTC
CASSSRTGGVQETQYF
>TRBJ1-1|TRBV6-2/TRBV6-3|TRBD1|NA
TGTGCCAGCAGTCTACACCAGGGGGGAGGTGAAGCTTTCTTT
CASSLHQGGGEAFF
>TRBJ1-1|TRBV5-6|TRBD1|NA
TGTGCCAGCAGCCCTGGGGACAGTAGAAGCATGAACACTGAAGCTTTCTTT
CASSPGDSRSMNTEAFF
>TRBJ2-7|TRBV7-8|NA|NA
TGTGCCAGCAGCTTTTTAATTTCCTACGAGCAGTACTTC
CASSFLISYEQYF
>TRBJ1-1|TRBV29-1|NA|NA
TGCAGCGTTACGCGGGGCACTGAAGCTTTCTTT
CSVTRGTEAFF
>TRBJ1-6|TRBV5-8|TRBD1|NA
TGTGCCAGCAGCATAGGACAGGGAGGCAGCTCACCCCTCCACTTT
CASSIGQGGSSPLHF
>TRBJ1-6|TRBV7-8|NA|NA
TGTGCCAGCAGCCCTGACGTCCTTGTCTCACCCCTCCACTTT
CASSPDVLVSPLHF
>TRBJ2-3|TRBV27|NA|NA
TGTGCCACCAAAAGTTTCGACACAGATACGCAGTATTTT
CATKSFDTDTQYF
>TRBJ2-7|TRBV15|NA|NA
TGTGCCACCAGCAGAGAGAGGGGAGTCTACGAGCAGTACTTC
CATSRERGVYEQYF
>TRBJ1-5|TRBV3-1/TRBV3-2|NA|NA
TGTGCCAGCAGCCAGTCAACAGGGTCCCAGCATTTT
CASSQSTGSQHF
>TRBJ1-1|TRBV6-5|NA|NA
TGTGCCAGCAGTTACTCGTTGAACACTGAAGCTTTCTTT
CASSYSLNTEAFF
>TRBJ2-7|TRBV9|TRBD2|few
TGTGCCAGCAGCGGTGGCGGGGGGGGCGACGAGCAGTACTTC
CASSGGGGGDEQYF
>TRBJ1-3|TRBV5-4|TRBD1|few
TGTGCCAGCAGTTACCAGGGGGCCCTTGGTAGCACCATATATTTT
CASSYQGALGSTIYF
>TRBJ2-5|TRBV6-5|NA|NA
TGTGCCACCCTAGGGGACCAAGAGACCCAGTACTTC
CATLGDQETQYF
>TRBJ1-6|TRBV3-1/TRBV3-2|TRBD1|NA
TGTGCCAGCAGCCATGACAGGGGTGATAATTCACCCCTCCACTTT
CASSHDRGDNSPLHF
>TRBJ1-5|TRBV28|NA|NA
TGTGCCAGCAGGCCGAGGGGCACGGACAATCAGCCCCAGCATTTT
CASRPRGTDNQPQHF
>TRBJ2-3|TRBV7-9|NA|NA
TGTGCCAGCAGCTTAGGGGAAAGGGTACCAGATACGCAGTATTTT
CASSLGERVPDTQYF
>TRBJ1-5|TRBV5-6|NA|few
TGTGCCAGCAGCTTGAGAGGCCCTAGCAATCAGCCCCAGCATTTT
CASSLRGPSNQPQHF
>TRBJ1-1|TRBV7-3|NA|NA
TGTGCCAGCAGCTTAACGGGGTCCGGGGCAACTTTCTTT
CASSLTGSGATFF
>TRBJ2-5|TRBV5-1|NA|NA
TGCGCCAGCAGCTTGGATTGGGGGCGGGCAGAGACCCAGTACTTC
CASSLDWGRAETQYF
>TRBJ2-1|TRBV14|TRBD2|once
TGTGCCAGCAGCCAAGGAGGACTAGCGGGACCTTACAATGAGCAGTTCTTC
CASSQGGLAGPYNEQFF
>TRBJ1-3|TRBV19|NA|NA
TGTGCCAGTAGTGTCAGGGATCGAAACACCATATATTTT
CASSVRDRNTIYF
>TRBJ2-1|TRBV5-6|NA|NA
TGTGCCAGCAGCTTGTCGCGCGGGGGCCCCAATGAGCAGTTCTTC
CASSLSRGGPNEQFF
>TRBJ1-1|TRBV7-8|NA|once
TGTGCCAGCAGCTTAGCGGTGCGGGGGGCCGGGGCTTTCTTT
CASSLAVRGAGAFF
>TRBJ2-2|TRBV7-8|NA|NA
TGTGCCAGCAGCTTAGTTCTAACCGGGGAGCTGTTTTTT
CASSLVLTGELFF
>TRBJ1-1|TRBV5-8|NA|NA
TGTGCCAGCATCCAGGGACTTGAAGCTTTCTTT
CASIQGLEAFF
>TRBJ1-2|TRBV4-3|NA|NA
TGCGCCAGCAGCCGTGCCCCTACGGGGAGACCTGGCTACACCTTC
CASSRAPTGRPGYTF
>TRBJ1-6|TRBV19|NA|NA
TGTGCCAGTAGTTCTCGCGGGGACACAAGCTCCTATAATTCACCCCTCCACTTT
CASSSRGDTSSYNSPLHF
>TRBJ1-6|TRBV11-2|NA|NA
TGTGCCAGCAGCTTAGACGGGTTTCCCCTCCACTTT
CASSLDGFPLHF
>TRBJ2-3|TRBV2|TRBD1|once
TGTGCCAGCAGTAGGGACAGGGATGATACGCAGTATTTT
CASSRDRDDTQYF
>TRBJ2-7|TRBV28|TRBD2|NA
TGTGCCAGCTCTACTAGCGGGGGGGCCTACGAGCAGTACTTC
CASSTSGGAYEQYF
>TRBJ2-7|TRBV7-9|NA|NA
TGTGCCAGCAGCCCCGGACAGAGCTCCTACGAGCAGTACTTC
CASSPGQSSYEQYF
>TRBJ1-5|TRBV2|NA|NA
TGTGCCAGCAGTGATAGGACAGATCAGCCCCAGCATTTT
CASSDRTDQPQHF
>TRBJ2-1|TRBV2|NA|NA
TGTGCCAGCAGAACAGCGGAGGCCAATGAGCAGTTCTTC
CASRTAEANEQFF
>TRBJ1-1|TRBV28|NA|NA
TGTGCCAGCAGTTTACGGCGCGGAGCTTTCTTT
CASSLRRGAFF
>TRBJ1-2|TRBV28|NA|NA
TGTGCCAGCACTCCCCCAGGAGAAACCTATGGCTACACCTTC
CASTPPGETYGYTF
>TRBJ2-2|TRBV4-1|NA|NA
TGCGCCAGCAGCCAAGGCGCTCAGGATCTCAGTGCCGGGGAGCTGTTTTTT
CASSQGAQDLSAGELFF
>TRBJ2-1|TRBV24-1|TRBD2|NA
TGTGCCACCAGTGACTTCGGACTAGCGGGACACTCCTACAATGAGCAGTTCTTC
CATSDFGLAGHSYNEQFF
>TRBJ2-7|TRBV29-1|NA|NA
TGCAGCGTTGAATTACAGGCCTCCTACGAGCAGTACTTC
CSVELQASYEQYF
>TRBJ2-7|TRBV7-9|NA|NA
TGTGCCAGCAGCTTAGGCCGCAGGGCTACCTACGAGCAGTACTTC
CASSLGRRATYEQYF
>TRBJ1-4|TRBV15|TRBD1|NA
TGTGCCACCAGCAGAAGCGGGACAGCCAGTGAAAAACTGTTTTTT
CATSRSGTASEKLFF
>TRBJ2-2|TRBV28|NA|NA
TGTGCCAGCAGTACCCCAGGAGAGAACACCGGGGAGCTGTTTTTT
CASSTPGENTGELFF
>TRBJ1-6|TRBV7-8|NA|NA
TGTGCCAGCAGCGCCCTTGGAAGTGATTCACCCCTCCACTTT
CASSALGSDSPLHF
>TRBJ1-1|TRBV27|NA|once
TGTGCCAGCAGTTTAGAAGGGCTTGGCACTGAAGCTTTCTTT
CASSLEGLGTEAFF
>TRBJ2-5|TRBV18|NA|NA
TGTGCCAGCTCACCAGTTCCCCAAGAGACCCAGTACTTC
CASSPVPQETQYF
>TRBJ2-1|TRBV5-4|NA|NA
TGTGCCAGCAGCGCCGGCAATGAGCAGTTCTTC
CASSAGNEQFF
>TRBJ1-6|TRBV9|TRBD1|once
TGTGCCAGCAGCGTAGCGGACAGGGGGAATTCACCCCTCCACTTT
CASSVADRGNSPLHF
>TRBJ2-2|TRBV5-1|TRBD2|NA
TGCGCCAGCCAGGGACTAGACGGCACCGGGGAGCTGTTTTTT
CASQGLDGTGELFF
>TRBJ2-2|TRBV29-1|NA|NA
TGCAGCGTTGATGGTGGGGCTACGGAGGAGCTGTTTTTT
CSVDGGATEELFF
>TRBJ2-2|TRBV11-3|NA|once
TGTGCCAGCAGCTGCCGGGACTGCACGAACACCGGGGAGCTGTTTTTT
CASSCRDCTNTGELFF